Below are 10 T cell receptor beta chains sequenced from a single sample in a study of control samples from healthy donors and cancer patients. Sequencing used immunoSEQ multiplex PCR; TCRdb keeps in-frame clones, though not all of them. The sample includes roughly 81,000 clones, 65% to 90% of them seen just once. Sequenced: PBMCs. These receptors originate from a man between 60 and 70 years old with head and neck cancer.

The CDR3 DNA follows: TGTGCCAGCAGTCACGGACAGGGGCGGGAGACCCAGTACTTC. This sequence encodes CASSHGQGRETQYF. The V call is TRBV28, the J call TRBJ2-5, with TRBD1 matching over 9 bases. The CDR3 is 14 amino acids. The V gene end was trimmed by 5 bases and the J gene end by 5 bases; junction bases not matched to a gene: 6. Germline V gene lookup returns CDR1 MDHEN and CDR2 SYDVKM.

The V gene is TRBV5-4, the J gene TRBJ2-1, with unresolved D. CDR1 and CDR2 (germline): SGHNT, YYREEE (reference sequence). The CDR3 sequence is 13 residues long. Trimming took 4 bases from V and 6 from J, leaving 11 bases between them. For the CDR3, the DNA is TGTGCCAGCAGCCCGGACCTGTTCAATGAGCAGTTCTTC. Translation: CASSPDLFNEQFF.

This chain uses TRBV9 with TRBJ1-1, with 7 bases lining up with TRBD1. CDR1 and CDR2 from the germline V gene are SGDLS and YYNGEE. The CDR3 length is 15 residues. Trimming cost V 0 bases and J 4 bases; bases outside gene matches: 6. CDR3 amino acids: CASSVGQGGITEAFF. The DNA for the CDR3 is TGTGCCAGCAGCGTAGGACAGGGCGGGATCACTGAAGCTTTCTTT.

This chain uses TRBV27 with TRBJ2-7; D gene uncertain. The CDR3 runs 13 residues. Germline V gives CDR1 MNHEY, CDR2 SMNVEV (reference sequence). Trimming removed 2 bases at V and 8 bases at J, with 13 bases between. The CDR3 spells CASSLTDRGKQYF. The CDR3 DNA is TGTGCCAGCAGTTTAACCGACCGCGGCAAGCAGTACTTC.

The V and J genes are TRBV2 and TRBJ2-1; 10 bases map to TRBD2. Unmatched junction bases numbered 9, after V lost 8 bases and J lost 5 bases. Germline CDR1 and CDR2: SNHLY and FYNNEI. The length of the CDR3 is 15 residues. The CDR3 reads CASYAASGGHNEQFF. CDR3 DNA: TGTGCCAGCTACGCGGCTAGCGGGGGTCACAATGAGCAGTTCTTC.

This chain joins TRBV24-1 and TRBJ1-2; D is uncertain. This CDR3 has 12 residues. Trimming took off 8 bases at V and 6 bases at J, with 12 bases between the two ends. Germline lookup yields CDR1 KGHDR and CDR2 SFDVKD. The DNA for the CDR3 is TGTGCCACCACGGAGTTTAGCCATGGCTACACCTTC. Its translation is CATTEFSHGYTF.

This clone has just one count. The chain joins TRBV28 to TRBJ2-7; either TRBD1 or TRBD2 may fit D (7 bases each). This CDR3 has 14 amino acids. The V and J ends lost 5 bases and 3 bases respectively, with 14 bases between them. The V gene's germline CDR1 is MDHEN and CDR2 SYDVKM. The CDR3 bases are TGTGCCAGCAGTCCGCGGGGGACAGTCTACGAGCAGTACTTC. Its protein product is CASSPRGTVYEQYF.

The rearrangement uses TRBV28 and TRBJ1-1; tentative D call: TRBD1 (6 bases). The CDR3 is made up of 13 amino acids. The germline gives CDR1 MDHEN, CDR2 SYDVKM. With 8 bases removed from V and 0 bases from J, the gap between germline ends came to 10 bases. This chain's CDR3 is CASLTGMNTEAFF. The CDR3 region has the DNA TGTGCCAGCCTAACAGGGATGAACACTGAAGCTTTCTTT.

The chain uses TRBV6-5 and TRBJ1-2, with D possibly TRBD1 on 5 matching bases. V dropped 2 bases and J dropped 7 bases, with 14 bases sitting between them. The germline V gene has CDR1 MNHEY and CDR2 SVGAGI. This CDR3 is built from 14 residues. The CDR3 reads CASSYGNQGSGYTF. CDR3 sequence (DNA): TGTGCCAGCAGTTACGGTAACCAGGGTAGTGGCTACACCTTC.

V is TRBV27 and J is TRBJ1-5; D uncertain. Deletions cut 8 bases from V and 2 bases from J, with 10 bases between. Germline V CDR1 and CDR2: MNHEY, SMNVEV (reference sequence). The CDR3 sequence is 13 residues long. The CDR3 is CASGIWGNQPQHF. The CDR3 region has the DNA TGTGCCAGCGGCATTTGGGGCAATCAGCCCCAGCATTTT.